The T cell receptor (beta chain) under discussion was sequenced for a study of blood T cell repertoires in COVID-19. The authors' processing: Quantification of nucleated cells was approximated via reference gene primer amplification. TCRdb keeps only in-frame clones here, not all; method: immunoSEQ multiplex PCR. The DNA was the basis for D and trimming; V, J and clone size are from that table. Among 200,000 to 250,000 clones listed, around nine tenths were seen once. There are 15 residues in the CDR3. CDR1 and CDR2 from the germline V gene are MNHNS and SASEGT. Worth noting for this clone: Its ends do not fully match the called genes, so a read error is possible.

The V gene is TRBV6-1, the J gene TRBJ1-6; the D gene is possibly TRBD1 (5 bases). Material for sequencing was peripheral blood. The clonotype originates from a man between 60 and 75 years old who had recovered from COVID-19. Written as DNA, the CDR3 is TGTGCCAGCAATGAATTCAACAGGATTAATTCACCCCTCCACTTT. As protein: CASNEFNRINSPLHF.